This T cell receptor beta chain was sequenced in a study of cytomegalovirus exposure and HLA in healthy donors. Sequencing was performed with immunoSEQ multiplex PCR; in TCRdb, only in-frame clones are kept and a portion is missing. The table shows around 350,000 clones, with just over 85% occurring only once. Germline assignment: CDR1 SNHLY and CDR2 FYNNEI. The CDR3 loop spans 15 amino acids. V gave up 1 base and J gave up 2 bases, with 12 bases separating them. The donors were members of the validation cohort, which comprised about 120 subjects and was separate from the first cohort of 666 subjects. Points from the study as a whole: The study recorded 160 or so TCR beta chains that were cytomegalovirus-associated. Specificity of three CMV-associated chains for CMV antigens was verified in vitro.

Comments on this clone: The target antigen is unknown.

Sequencing used PBMCs. The chain has TRBV2 and TRBJ2-7; maybe TRBD2 (5 bases). The TCR comes from a woman between 18 and 30 years old in good health and CMV-seronegative. The CDR3 DNA reads TGTGCCAGCAGTGAAGGTTCCGGGGTTCCCTACGAGCAGTACTTC. Translation: CASSEGSGVPYEQYF.